This TCR beta chain emerged from a study of blood T cell repertoires in COVID-19. Only in-frame clones appear in the TCRdb table, and some are missing; sequencing was by immunoSEQ multiplex PCR. This table has hundreds of thousands of clones, over 75% appearing once. Assignment of participants to cohorts was predicated upon participant-reported clinical history. Germline V gene sequence: CDR1 KGHSH, CDR2 LQKENI. The V end lost 3 bases, the J end lost 2 bases, and 16 bases lay between the germline ends. This CDR3 is 16 amino acids long. This clone was recorded at least ten times. What was sequenced was PBMCs or T cells enriched from blood (not recorded which). The chain couples TRBV18 to TRBJ1-1, with D possibly matching TRBD1 (5 bases). The receptor was isolated from a young woman who had recovered from COVID-19. The CDR3 loop is CASSPERDGSNTEAFF. The CDR3 nucleotides read TGTGCCAGCTCACCCGAGCGGGACGGGTCCAACACTGAAGCTTTCTTT.